Detailed here is one T cell receptor (beta chain). As handled by the study authors: Amplification with reference gene primers provided the estimates of nucleated cell counts. This table comes from immunoSEQ multiplex PCR, and its TCRdb copy is limited to in-frame clones, with some not included. That table gives V, J and clone size, and the DNA gave D and trimming. The table includes about 82,000 clones, under 80% detected once. The source of the sample is a study of blood T cell repertoires in COVID-19. Whole-study context: The United States, Italy and Spain provided the acute and convalescent COVID-19 samples. T cells, B-cell-depleted T cells, or PBMCs provided the cDNA or gDNA that served as material.

CDR3 length equals 14 residues. What was sequenced was peripheral blood. The clonotype originates from a human donor with acute or convalescent COVID-19. The donor label of this sample is uncertain. The V and J genes are TRBV21-1 and TRBJ2-5; TRBD2, as called in the table, went unchecked against the DNA. TRBV21-1 corresponds to a pseudogene. CDR3: CASSPRGSVETQYF. The CDR3, as DNA: TGTGCCAGCAGCCCCCGGGGAAGCGTGGAGACCCAGTACTTC.